This T cell receptor beta chain was retrieved from a study of spatial heterogeneity in lung cancer (dated by TCRdb to the late 2010s). For the study in its entirety: The donors were about 71 patients from the lung TRACERx cohort who had early-stage, untreated non-small cell lung cancer. Follow-up PBMC samples were sequenced whenever available, and the median time to follow-up was around two years after resection. Beta-chain transcripts were consistently detected in greater numbers than alpha-chain transcripts, which likely reflected higher beta-chain transcript abundance. In the raw uncorrected reads, each unique combination of TCR and UMI appeared more than ten times on average. The study quantitatively compared TCR alpha and beta repertoires across multiple tumor regions, matched nontumor lung and blood in non-small cell lung cancer. Nonsynonymous mutation counts, determined by whole-exome sequencing of tumor tissue, were related to features of the TCR repertoire. Both alpha and beta chains were TCR-sequenced in samples taken at surgery, namely 220 tumor regions, around 70 matched nontumor lung samples and around 53 PBMC samples. Results the study describes overall, beyond this receptor: Comparisons of baseline and follow-up blood repertoires included only 15 or so patients. Additional single-cell paired TCR alpha and beta sequencing was considered necessary to confirm, at a functional level, the hypothesis that regional TCRs recognize regional mutations. Ubiquitous expanded tumor TCRs were found in blood more often at tumor resection than at routine follow-up.

This clonotype was observed at least ten times. Its antigen target is currently unknown. Base qualities were left out, and no much larger clone turns up one base away. In light of the paper, this sample's time point label describes: blood at routine non-recurrence follow-up after resection. For TCR sequencing, whole RNA was extracted from tumor and nontumor lung tissue, or from cryopreserved PBMC samples, and no cell sorting was done. Only patients with enough RNA available from two or more tumor regions were chosen for TCR sequencing. The library was generated by 5' RACE. TCRdb shows the sequencer as NextSeq 500. In the TCR library protocol, a unique molecular identifier was attached to each TCR cDNA molecule so that PCR and sequencing errors could be corrected. Processing in the source paper ran as follows. TCR identification, UMI-based error correction and CDR3 extraction were all carried out with Decombinator tools. Expanded TCRs were defined as those above a frequency of 2 per 1,000, corresponding to the top 1% of the tumor frequency distribution. Renyi diversity was computed with the R vegan package after each repertoire had been subsampled 100 times to 5,000 TCRs. CDR3 similarity networks were constructed using string-kernel similarity of amino acid triplets, with links drawn between CDR3s whose pairwise similarity was above 0.82. TCRdb cleaned the public reads at Q25 with fastp, built clones with MiXCR and kept in-frame beta chains. Merged by CDR3 protein, the rows form single entries marked with the most common genes and DNA. What appears here as the V and J calls and clone size reflects TCRdb's work, not the paper's. A total of roughly 71,000 distinct CDR3 sequences appear in this sample, 7.5% to 10% of them only once. The ten largest account for around 1.9% of the sample.

At the junction V is shortened by 3 bases and J by 2 bases; bases outside the gene matches: 5. The CDR3 numbers 15 residues from cysteine through phenylalanine. The read is trimmed to its CDR3 DNA, 45 bases read in frame from base 1. Per the germline V gene, MNHNS is the CDR1 and SASEGT is the CDR2. The sequence was obtained from a female donor with early-stage non-small cell lung cancer. Sequencing used PBMCs, obtained at follow-up. The rearranged chain carries TRBV6-1 and TRBJ2-3, and 7 bases in between align with TRBD2. The bases read TGTGCCAGCAGTGACGGGGCGGGGGACACAGATACGCAGTATTTT. Translation gives CASSDGAGDTDTQYF.